The 27 T cell receptor beta chains below come from one sample, sequenced in a study of T cell repertoires in cytomegalovirus infection. These receptors' antigens are unknown. TCRdb redid the calling of the reads with MiXCR, one entry per CDR3 protein. Among about 890,000 distinct CDR3 sequences listed, around 30% were seen once. Sequenced here: cultured CD8+ T cells from PBMCs, sampled from culture after CMV antigen stimulation. These receptor sequences come from a human donor in good health (CMV status not recorded). Some clones in this sample may be carry-over from other donors' samples.

The CDR3 region has the DNA TGTGCCAGCAGCCAAGGGGACCCCTATGGCTACACCTTC. Its protein product is CASSQGDPYGYTF. The rearrangement joins TRBV4-2 to TRBJ1-2; maybe TRBD1 (5 bases). The CDR3 contains 13 residues. Germline loops: CDR1 LGHNA, CDR2 YNFKEQ. The germline V and J ends were trimmed by 1 base and 4 bases, with 7 bases remaining between them.

This clonotype was observed a handful of times. The chain carries TRBV27 and TRBJ2-2, with D possibly called TRBD1 or TRBD2 (5 bases each). Per the germline V gene, CDR1 is MNHEY and CDR2 is SMNVEV (reference sequence). This CDR3 contains 14 residues. V was shortened by 3 bases and J by 7 bases, with 12 bases between the two germline ends. The CDR3 loop is CASSFPGRDGELFF. In nucleotides, the CDR3 is TGTGCCAGCAGTTTCCCGGGGCGCGACGGGGAGCTGTTTTTT.

The chain links TRBV11-2 to TRBJ2-1; the D is unclear. V gave up 1 base and J gave up 9 bases, with 7 bases separating them. Germline-derived CDR1 and CDR2 are SGHAT and FQNNGV. CDR3 length: 12 amino acids. CDR3 sequence reads: CASSLVHLEQFF. DNA of the CDR3: TGTGCCAGCAGCTTAGTTCACCTTGAGCAGTTCTTC.

This clonotype was picked up many times. V gene TRBV7-2 combines with J gene TRBJ1-6; 8 bases line up with TRBD1. This CDR3 is built from 15 residues. Germline V lookup: CDR1 SGHTA, CDR2 FQGNSA. Trimming cost V 4 bases and J 7 bases; bases outside gene matches: 6. The CDR3 sequence: CASSSNGQGNSPLHF. CDR3 bases: TGTGCCAGCAGCTCCAACGGACAGGGAAATTCACCCCTCCACTTT.

This clonotype was seen ten or more times. This chain joins TRBV7-2 and TRBJ2-1, with 15 positions matching TRBD2. This CDR3 is built from 17 residues. The germline V gene has CDR1 SGHTA and CDR2 FQGNSA. The ends lost 3 bases at V and 8 bases at J; junction bases unmatched: 8. The CDR3 nucleotides are TGTGCCAGCAGCTTTTACTGGACTAGCGGGGGGGCAGATGAGCAGTTCTTC. Its translation: CASSFYWTSGGADEQFF.

This clonotype turned up a few times. The chain employs TRBV2 and TRBJ1-1; D remains unclear. This CDR3 has 12 residues. In germline, CDR1 is SNHLY, CDR2 FYNNEI. Trimming took off 6 bases at V and 4 bases at J, with 9 bases between the two ends. This CDR3 reads CASRQFGTEAFF. Written as DNA, the CDR3 is TGTGCCAGCAGGCAATTTGGCACTGAAGCTTTCTTT.

The chain couples TRBV15 to TRBJ1-1, with D possibly being TRBD1 (5 bases). The V end lost 3 bases, the J end lost 11 bases, and 16 bases lay between the germline ends. The CDR3 is 13 residues long. Germline CDR1 and CDR2: LNHNV and YYDKDF (reference sequence). CDR3 sequence reads: CATSRDSRRGAFF. CDR3 bases: TGTGCCACCAGCAGGGACTCAAGAAGGGGTGCTTTCTTT.

This clonotype was found a few times. The chain has TRBV2 and TRBJ2-5, with D hard to call. The CDR3 spans 15 residues. Germline V lookup: CDR1 SNHLY, CDR2 FYNNEI. Trimming took off 5 bases at V and 3 bases at J, with 16 bases between the two ends. CDR3 nucleotides: TGTGCCAGCAGTCAGGACCCACCTCAGGAAGAGACCCAGTACTTC. This gives the protein CASSQDPPQEETQYF. Full variable domain (rest looked up from reference TRBV2 and TRBJ2-5): EPEVTQTPSHQVTQMGQEVILRCVPISNHLYFYWYRQILGQKVEFLVSFYNNEISEKSEIFDDQFSVERPDGSNFTLKIRSTKLEDSAMYFCASSQDPPQEETQYFGPGTRLLVL.

This clonotype was observed a handful of times. The chain has TRBV5-5 and TRBJ2-3; a possible D gene is TRBD1 (6 bases). The V gene's germline CDR1 is SGHKS and CDR2 YYEKEE (reference sequence). V lost 0 bases, J lost 1 base, and 12 bases lay in between. This CDR3 region has 16 residues. For the CDR3, the DNA is TGTGCCAGCAGCTTGGGTCGGGGACATCGCACAGATACGCAGTATTTT. As protein: CASSLGRGHRTDTQYF.

This clonotype was seen more than once but under ten times. The chain recombines TRBV12-3 or TRBV12-4 with TRBJ2-1; 8 nucleotides match TRBD2. Trimming removed 7 bases from V and 8 bases from J; junction bases left unmatched: 13. This CDR3 spans 15 amino acids. This CDR3 is CASNPRGGLLDEQFF. CDR3 bases: TGTGCCAGCAACCCTCGGGGGGGACTTTTAGATGAGCAGTTCTTC.

The rearrangement links TRBV27 to TRBJ1-3, with D possibly being TRBD1 (6 bases). CDR1 and CDR2 from the germline V gene are MNHEY and SMNVEV (reference sequence). CDR3 length: 16 amino acids. Between the trimmed V and J ends, which lost 5 bases and 3 bases, there was a span of 17 bases. DNA of the CDR3: TGTGCCAGCAGTCCGCGACAAGGGGGAAATGGAAACACCATATATTTT. Amino acid sequence: CASSPRQGGNGNTIYF.

V gene TRBV19 combines with J gene TRBJ1-4, with TRBD1 identical over 7 bases. Germline V gives CDR1 LNHDA, CDR2 SQIVND (reference sequence). The CDR3 contains 15 residues. V lost 7 bases, J lost 7 bases, and 12 bases stayed unmatched. CDR3 sequence: CASTMTGIGSEKLFF. CDR3 in DNA: TGTGCCAGTACTATGACAGGGATAGGTAGTGAAAAACTGTTTTTT.

The chain has TRBV4-2 and TRBJ2-3; TRBD2 agrees at 7 bases. V lost 0 bases, J lost 3 bases, and 9 bases stayed unmatched. CDR1 is LGHNA, CDR2 YNFKEQ, per germline. The CDR3 runs 17 residues. The CDR3 spells CASSQDGRGARTDTQYF. In nucleotides, the CDR3 is TGTGCCAGCAGCCAAGATGGGAGGGGCGCTCGTACAGATACGCAGTATTTT.

The chain employs TRBV7-6 and TRBJ1-2; TRBD1 might be the D (5 bases). Trimming pared 3 bases from V and 0 bases from J, leaving 14 bases between. Germline CDR1 reads SGHVS; CDR2 reads FNYEAQ. The CDR3 totals 16 residues. The CDR3 sequence: CASSFFGDSPNYGYTF. Written as DNA, the CDR3 is TGTGCCAGCAGCTTTTTCGGTGACAGCCCTAACTATGGCTACACCTTC.

This chain uses TRBV19 with TRBJ1-1; D remains ambiguous. Trimming took off 5 bases at V and 3 bases at J, with 13 bases between the two ends. This CDR3 has 14 residues. Germline V CDR1 and CDR2: LNHDA, SQIVND (reference sequence). CDR3 in amino acids: CASSASKRDTEAFF. Written as DNA, the CDR3 is TGTGCCAGTAGTGCCTCCAAGCGTGACACTGAAGCTTTCTTT.

J is TRBJ2-1 and V is TRBV7-9, with D unresolved. V was shortened by 8 bases and J by 7 bases, with 6 bases between the two germline ends. Germline values: CDR1 SEHNR, CDR2 FQNEAQ (reference sequence). This CDR3 is 10 amino acids long. CDR3 DNA sequence: TGTGCCAGCTTCGGAAATGAGCAGTTCTTC. It translates to CASFGNEQFF.

This clonotype was counted only a few times. The chain has TRBV18 and TRBJ1-1, with D unresolved. The V end lost 3 bases, the J end lost 1 base, and 15 bases lay between the germline ends. The CDR3 contains 16 residues. Germline lookup yields CDR1 KGHSH and CDR2 LQKENI. In nucleotides, the CDR3 is TGTGCCAGCTCACCGGTCTACAGCGACCCGAACACTGAAGCTTTCTTT. Its protein product is CASSPVYSDPNTEAFF.

The CDR3 here is CASSFNGQESSYEQYV. The CDR3 DNA follows: TGTGCCAGCAGTTTTAACGGACAGGAGAGCTCCTACGAGCAGTACGTC. This chain joins TRBV28 and TRBJ2-7; 7 bases line up with TRBD1. V was clipped by 3 bases and J by 0 bases; unmatched bases: 8. Germline V lookup: CDR1 MDHEN, CDR2 SYDVKM. This CDR3 is built from 16 residues.

This clonotype was counted many times. The chain employs TRBV6-6 and TRBJ2-7; weak D call: TRBD1 (6 bases). This CDR3 comprises 14 residues. Deletions cut 2 bases from V and 2 bases from J, with 10 bases between. The germline CDR1 and CDR2 sequences are MNHNY and SVGAGI (reference sequence). CDR3 DNA sequence: TGTGCCAGCAGTTACGGAGGACAGACCTACGAGCAGTACGTC. It encodes CASSYGGQTYEQYV.

This clonotype was seen only once. V and J are TRBV4-1 and TRBJ2-2; D is uncertain. V was shortened by 0 bases and J by 5 bases, with 7 bases between the two germline ends. The CDR3 is 14 amino acids. Germline assignment: CDR1 MGHRA and CDR2 YSYEKL. The CDR3 bases are TGCGCCAGCAGCCAAGAATTGGGGACCGGGGAGCTGTTTTTT. This encodes CASSQELGTGELFF.

The chain couples TRBV6-1 to TRBJ2-1; TRBD2 aligns across 10 bases. J lost 4 bases, V lost 6 bases, and 9 bases had no gene match. Germline CDR1 and CDR2: MNHNS and SASEGT. The CDR3 totals 16 residues. Written as DNA, the CDR3 is TGTGCCAGCAGGGGCGTAGCGGGGGGAAGATACAATGAGCAGTTCTTC. Encoded protein: CASRGVAGGRYNEQFF.

CDR3 bases: TGTGCCAGCAGCCAAGACTCTCCACTGAACACCGGGGAGCTGTTTTTT. It codes for CASSQDSPLNTGELFF. The chain combines TRBV3-1 with TRBJ2-2; D gene unclear. V lost 0 bases, J lost 1 base, and 9 bases lay in between. The germline V gene has CDR1 LGHDT and CDR2 YNNKEL (reference sequence). The CDR3 is made up of 16 amino acids.

As for this clonotype: A much bigger clone sits one base away, suggesting this may be a read error. V and J are TRBV7-2 and TRBJ2-1, with TRBD2 matching over 8 bases. The CDR3 length is 15 residues. Germline assignment: CDR1 SGHTA and CDR2 FQGNSA. CDR3 sequence: CAGSLESGGPNEQFF. The CDR3 DNA follows: TGTGCCGGCAGCTTAGAATCGGGGGGGCCTAATGAGCAGTTCTTC.

A few counts support this clonotype. The rearrangement uses TRBV28 and TRBJ2-3; the D gene is possibly TRBD1 (7 bases). This CDR3 is 16 amino acids long. The V gene's germline CDR1 is MDHEN and CDR2 SYDVKM. Trimming stripped 5 bases from V and 3 bases from J, with 18 bases between. The CDR3 here is CASSPETGTLTDTQYF. CDR3 DNA: TGTGCCAGCAGTCCGGAGACAGGGACTCTGACAGATACGCAGTATTTT. Full variable domain (remainder filled in from reference TRBV28 and TRBJ2-3): DVKVTQSSRYLVKRTGEKVFLECVQDMDHENMFWYRQDPGLGLRLIYFSYDVKMKEKGDIPEGYSVSREKKERFSLILESASTNQTSMYLCASSPETGTLTDTQYFGPGTRLTVL.

This clonotype was recorded many times. The chain couples TRBV13 to TRBJ2-7, with unresolved D. There are 14 residues in the CDR3. The V gene lost 1 base and the J gene lost 5 bases, with 12 bases spanning the gap. CDR1 and CDR2 from the germline V gene are PRHDT and FYEKMQ (reference sequence). The CDR3 DNA reads as TGTGCCAGCAGCTTAGAGGGCGTCACGGACGAGCAGTACTTC. It specifies CASSLEGVTDEQYF. The complete variable domain, with remaining parts taken from reference TRBV13 and TRBJ2-7, reads AAGVIQSPRHLIKEKRETATLKCYPIPRHDTVYWYQQGPGQDPQFLISFYEKMQSDKGSIPDRFSAQQFSDYHSELNMSSLELGDSALYFCASSLEGVTDEQYFGPGTRLTVT.

This chain links TRBV28 with TRBJ2-1, with 8 bases identical to TRBD2. Germline CDR1 MDHEN, CDR2 SYDVKM. J gave up 0 bases and V 7 bases, and 8 bases lay outside the gene matches. The CDR3 covers 16 residues. CDR3 sequence reads: CASTFGGGSSYNEQFF. As DNA, the CDR3 is TGTGCCAGCACTTTCGGGGGGGGTAGCTCCTACAATGAGCAGTTCTTC.

This clonotype was counted many times. The chain carries TRBV12-3 or TRBV12-4 and TRBJ1-1, with a weak D call TRBD1 (6 bases). The CDR3 runs 13 residues. Trimming removed 7 bases at V and 1 base at J, with 10 bases between. The CDR3 sequence is CASIGDTNTEAFF. CDR3 sequence (DNA): TGTGCCAGCATCGGGGACACGAACACTGAAGCTTTCTTT.